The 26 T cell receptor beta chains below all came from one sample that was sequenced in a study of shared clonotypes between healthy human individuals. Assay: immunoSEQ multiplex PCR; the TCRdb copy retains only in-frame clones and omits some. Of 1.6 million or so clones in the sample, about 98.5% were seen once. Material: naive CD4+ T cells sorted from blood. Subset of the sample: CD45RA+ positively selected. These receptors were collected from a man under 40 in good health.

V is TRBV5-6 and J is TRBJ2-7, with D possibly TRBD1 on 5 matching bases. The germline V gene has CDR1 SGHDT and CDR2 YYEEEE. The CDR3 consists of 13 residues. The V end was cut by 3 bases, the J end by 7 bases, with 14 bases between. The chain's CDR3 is CASSSGHIAEQYF. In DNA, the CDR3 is TGTGCCAGCAGCTCAGGACACATTGCTGAGCAGTACTTC.

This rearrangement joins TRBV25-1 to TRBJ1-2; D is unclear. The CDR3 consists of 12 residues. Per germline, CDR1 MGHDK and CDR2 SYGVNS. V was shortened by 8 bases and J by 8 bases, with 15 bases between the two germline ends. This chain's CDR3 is CASQRGLKGYTF. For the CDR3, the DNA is TGTGCCAGCCAAAGAGGGTTGAAAGGCTACACCTTC.

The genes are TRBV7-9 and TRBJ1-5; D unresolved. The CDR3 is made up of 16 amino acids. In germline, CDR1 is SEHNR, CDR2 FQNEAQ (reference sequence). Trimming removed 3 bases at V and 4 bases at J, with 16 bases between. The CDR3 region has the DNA TGTGCCAGCAGCTTTTCAACCGGGTTTGGAAATCAGCCCCAGCATTTT. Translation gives CASSFSTGFGNQPQHF. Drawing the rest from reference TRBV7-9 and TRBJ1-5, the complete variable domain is DTGVSQNPRHKITKRGQNVTFRCDPISEHNRLYWYRQTLGQGPEFLTYFQNEAQLEKSRLLSDRFSAERPKGSFSTLEIQRTEQGDSAMYLCASSFSTGFGNQPQHFGDGTRLSIL.

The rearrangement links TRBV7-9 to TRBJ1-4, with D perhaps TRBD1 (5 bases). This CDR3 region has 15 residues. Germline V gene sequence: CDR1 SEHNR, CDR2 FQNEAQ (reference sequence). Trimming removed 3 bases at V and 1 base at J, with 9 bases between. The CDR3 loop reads CASSFGTITNEKLFF. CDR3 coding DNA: TGTGCCAGCAGCTTCGGGACGATAACTAATGAAAAACTGTTTTTT.

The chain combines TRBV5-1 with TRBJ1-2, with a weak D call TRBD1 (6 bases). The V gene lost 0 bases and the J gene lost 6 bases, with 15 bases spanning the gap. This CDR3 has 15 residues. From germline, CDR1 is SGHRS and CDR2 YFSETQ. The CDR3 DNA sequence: TGCGCCAGCAGCTTGGAAATATCAGGGGTTAATGGCTACACCTTC. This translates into CASSLEISGVNGYTF.

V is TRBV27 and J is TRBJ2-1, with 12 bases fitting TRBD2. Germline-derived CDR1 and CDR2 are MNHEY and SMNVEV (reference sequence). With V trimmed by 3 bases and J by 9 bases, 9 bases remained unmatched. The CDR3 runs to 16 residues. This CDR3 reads CASSLLRLAGESEQFF. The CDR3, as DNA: TGTGCCAGCAGTTTGTTGAGACTAGCGGGAGAGAGTGAGCAGTTCTTC.

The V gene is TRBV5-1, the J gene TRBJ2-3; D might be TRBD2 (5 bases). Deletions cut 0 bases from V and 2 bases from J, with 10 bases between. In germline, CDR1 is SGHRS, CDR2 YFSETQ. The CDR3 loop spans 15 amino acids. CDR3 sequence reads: CASSLGGSNTDTQYF. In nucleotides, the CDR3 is TGCGCCAGCAGCTTGGGCGGGTCAAACACAGATACGCAGTATTTT.

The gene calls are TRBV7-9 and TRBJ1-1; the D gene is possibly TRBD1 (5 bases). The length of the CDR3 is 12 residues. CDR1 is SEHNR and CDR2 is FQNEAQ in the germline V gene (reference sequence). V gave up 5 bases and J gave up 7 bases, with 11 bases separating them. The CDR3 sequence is CASSAFTGEAFF. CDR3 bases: TGTGCCAGCAGCGCGTTCACAGGTGAAGCTTTCTTT.

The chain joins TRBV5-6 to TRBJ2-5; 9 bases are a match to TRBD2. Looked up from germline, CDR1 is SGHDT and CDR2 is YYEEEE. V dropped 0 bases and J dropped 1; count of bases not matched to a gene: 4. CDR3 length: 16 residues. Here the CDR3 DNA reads TGTGCCAGCAGCTTGGATGGTAGCGGGAGCCAAGAGACCCAGTACTTC. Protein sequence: CASSLDGSGSQETQYF.

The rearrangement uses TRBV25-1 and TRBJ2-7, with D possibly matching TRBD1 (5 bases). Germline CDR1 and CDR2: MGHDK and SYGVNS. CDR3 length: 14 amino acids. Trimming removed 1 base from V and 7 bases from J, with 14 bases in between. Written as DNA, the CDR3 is TGTGCCAGCAGTGAATCGGTCAGGGCAAGTGAGCAGTACTTC. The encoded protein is CASSESVRASEQYF.

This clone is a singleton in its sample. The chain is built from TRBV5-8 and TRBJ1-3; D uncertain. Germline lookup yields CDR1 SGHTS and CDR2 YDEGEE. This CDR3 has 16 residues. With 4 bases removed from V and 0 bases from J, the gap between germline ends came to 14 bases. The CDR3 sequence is CASSLTIRSSGNTIYF. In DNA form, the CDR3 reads TGTGCCAGCAGCCTTACCATCCGGAGCTCTGGAAACACCATATATTTT.

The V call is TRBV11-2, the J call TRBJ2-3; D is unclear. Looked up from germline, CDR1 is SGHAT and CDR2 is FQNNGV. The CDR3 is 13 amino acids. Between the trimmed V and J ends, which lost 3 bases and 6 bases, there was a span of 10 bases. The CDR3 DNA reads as TGTGCCAGCAGCTTGATCCCCATGGATACGCAGTATTTT. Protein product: CASSLIPMDTQYF.

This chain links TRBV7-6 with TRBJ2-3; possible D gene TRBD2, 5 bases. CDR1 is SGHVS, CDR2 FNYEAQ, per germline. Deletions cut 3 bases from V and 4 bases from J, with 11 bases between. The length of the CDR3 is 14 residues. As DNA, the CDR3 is TGTGCCAGCAGCTTCGAGGGCCAGTCAGATACGCAGTATTTT. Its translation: CASSFEGQSDTQYF.

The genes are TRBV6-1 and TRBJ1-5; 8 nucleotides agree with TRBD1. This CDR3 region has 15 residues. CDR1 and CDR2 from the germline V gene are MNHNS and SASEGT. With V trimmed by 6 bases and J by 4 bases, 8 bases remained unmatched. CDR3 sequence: CASRETGGWNQPQHF. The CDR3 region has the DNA TGTGCCAGCAGGGAAACAGGGGGTTGGAATCAGCCCCAGCATTTT.

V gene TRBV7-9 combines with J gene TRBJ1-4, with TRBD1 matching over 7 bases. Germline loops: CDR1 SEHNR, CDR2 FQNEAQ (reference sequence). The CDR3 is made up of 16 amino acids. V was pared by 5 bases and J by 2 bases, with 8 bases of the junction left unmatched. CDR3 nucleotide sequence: TGTGCCAGCAGCCTCGGACAGGTGGGGACTAATGAAAAACTGTTTTTT. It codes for CASSLGQVGTNEKLFF.

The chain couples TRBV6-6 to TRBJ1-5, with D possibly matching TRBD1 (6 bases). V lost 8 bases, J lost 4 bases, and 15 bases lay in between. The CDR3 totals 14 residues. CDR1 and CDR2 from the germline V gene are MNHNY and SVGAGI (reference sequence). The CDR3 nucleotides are TGTGCCAGCGCGTCGCGGACAGAAAATCAGCCCCAGCATTTT. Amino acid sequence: CASASRTENQPQHF.

CDR3 coding DNA: TGCGCCAGCAGCCAATCCGGGACGAACTACGAGCAGTACTTC. Its protein is CASSQSGTNYEQYF. The V and J genes are TRBV4-1 and TRBJ2-7; either TRBD1 or TRBD2 may fit D (5 bases each). Germline-derived CDR1 and CDR2 are MGHRA and YSYEKL. Trimming took 2 bases from V and 3 from J, leaving 11 bases between them. The CDR3 contains 14 residues.

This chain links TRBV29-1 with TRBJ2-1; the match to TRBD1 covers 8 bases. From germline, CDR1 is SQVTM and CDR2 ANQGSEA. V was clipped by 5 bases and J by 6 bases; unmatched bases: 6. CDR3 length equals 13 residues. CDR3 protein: CSVQGAGGNEQFF. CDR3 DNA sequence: TGCAGCGTTCAGGGGGCTGGGGGCAATGAGCAGTTCTTC.

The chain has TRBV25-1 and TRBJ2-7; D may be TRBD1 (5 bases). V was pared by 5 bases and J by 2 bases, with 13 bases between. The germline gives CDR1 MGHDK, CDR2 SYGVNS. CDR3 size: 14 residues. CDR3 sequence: CASSRSGSAYEQYF. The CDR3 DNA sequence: TGTGCCAGCAGTAGGTCAGGGTCGGCCTACGAGCAGTACTTC.

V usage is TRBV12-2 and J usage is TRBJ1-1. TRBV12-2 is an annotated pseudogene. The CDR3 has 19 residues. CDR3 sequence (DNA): TGTGCAAGTCGCCCAAAGCGGGGAGGTACAGGGACTATGAACACTGAAGCTTTCTTT. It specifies CASRPKRGGTGTMNTEAFF.

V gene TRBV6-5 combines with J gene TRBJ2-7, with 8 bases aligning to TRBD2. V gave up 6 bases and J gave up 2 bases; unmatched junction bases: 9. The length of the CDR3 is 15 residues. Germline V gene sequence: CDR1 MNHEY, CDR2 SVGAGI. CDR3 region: CASRSRLAQPYEQYF. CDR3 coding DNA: TGTGCCAGCAGGTCCCGACTAGCGCAACCCTACGAGCAGTACTTC.

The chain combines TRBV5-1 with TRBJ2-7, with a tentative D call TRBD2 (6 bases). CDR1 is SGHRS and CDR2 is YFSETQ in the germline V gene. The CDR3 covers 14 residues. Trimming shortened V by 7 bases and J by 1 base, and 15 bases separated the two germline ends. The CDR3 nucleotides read TGCGCCAGCGGGAGGACAAGGGGATCCTACGAGCAGTACTTC. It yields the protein CASGRTRGSYEQYF.

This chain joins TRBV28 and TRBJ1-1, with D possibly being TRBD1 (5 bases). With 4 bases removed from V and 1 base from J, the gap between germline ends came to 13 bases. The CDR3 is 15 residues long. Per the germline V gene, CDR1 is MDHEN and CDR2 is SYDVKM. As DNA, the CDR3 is TGTGCCAGCAGTTATGTTCTACAGGCGAACACTGAAGCTTTCTTT. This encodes CASSYVLQANTEAFF.

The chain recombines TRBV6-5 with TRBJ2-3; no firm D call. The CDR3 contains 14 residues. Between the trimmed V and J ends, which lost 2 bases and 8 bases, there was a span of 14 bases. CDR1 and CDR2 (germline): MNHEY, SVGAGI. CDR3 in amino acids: CASSYLRSSGTQYF. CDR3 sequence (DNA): TGTGCCAGCAGTTACCTCCGGTCATCTGGTACGCAGTATTTT.

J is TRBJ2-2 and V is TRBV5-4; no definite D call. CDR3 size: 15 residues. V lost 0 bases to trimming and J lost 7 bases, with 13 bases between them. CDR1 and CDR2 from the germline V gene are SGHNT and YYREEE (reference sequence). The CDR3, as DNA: TGTGCCAGCAGCTTGGAGGCCGGGCGTAACGGGGAGCTGTTTTTT. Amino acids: CASSLEAGRNGELFF.

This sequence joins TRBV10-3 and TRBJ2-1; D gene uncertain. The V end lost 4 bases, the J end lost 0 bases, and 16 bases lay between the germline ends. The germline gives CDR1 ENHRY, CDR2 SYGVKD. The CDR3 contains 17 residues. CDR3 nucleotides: TGTGCCATCAGTGGTGCCAGCATAGGCGGCTCCTACAATGAGCAGTTCTTC. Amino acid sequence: CAISGASIGGSYNEQFF.